Shown below are 15 T cell receptor beta chains from a single sample sequenced in a study of blood T cell repertoires in COVID-19. Sequenced by immunoSEQ multiplex PCR; TCRdb stores in-frame clones only, minus some. The sample holds over 250,000 clones, 85% seen once. What was sequenced was peripheral blood. Every receptor here comes from a human donor in a cohort sampled during active COVID-19.

The V and J genes are TRBV9 and TRBJ1-2; tentatively, D is TRBD1 (6 bases). The V end was cut by 6 bases, the J end by 3 bases, with 18 bases between. The CDR3 totals 15 residues. CDR1 is SGDLS and CDR2 is YYNGEE in the germline V gene. CDR3 region: CASTLAGASDYGYTF. The CDR3 coding sequence is TGTGCCAGCACCTTGGCAGGGGCCAGTGACTATGGCTACACCTTC.

The chain recombines TRBV11-2 with TRBJ2-3; D may be TRBD2 (5 bases). The CDR3 is made up of 15 amino acids. Germline V gene data show CDR1 as SGHAT and CDR2 as FQNNGV. Trimming shortened V by 0 bases and J by 15 bases, and 22 bases separated the two germline ends. CDR3 protein: CASSLDPIYEGAGYF. Written as DNA, the CDR3 is TGTGCCAGCAGCTTAGATCCCATTTACGAGGGCGCCGGCTATTTT. The whole variable domain, filled in from reference TRBV11-2 and TRBJ2-3, reads EAGVAQSPRYKIIEKRQSVAFWCNPISGHATLYWYQQILGQGPKLLIQFQNNGVVDDSQLPKDRFSAERLKGVDSTLKIQPAKLEDSAVYLCASSLDPIYEGAGYFGPGTRLTVL.

The rearrangement links TRBV19 to TRBJ2-1; maybe TRBD1 (5 bases). CDR1 LNHDA and CDR2 SQIVND come from the germline V gene (reference sequence). The CDR3 covers 12 residues. Between the trimmed V and J ends, which lost 5 bases and 6 bases, there was a span of 8 bases. CDR3 region: CASSRQSNEQFF. The CDR3 DNA reads TGTGCCAGTAGTCGACAGTCCAATGAGCAGTTCTTC.

CDR3 in amino acids: CASSQDRLGQYF. CDR3 bases: TGTGCCAGCAGCCAAGATAGACTAGGGCAGTATTTT. The rearrangement joins TRBV4-2 to TRBJ2-3; D may be TRBD2 (6 bases). This CDR3 comprises 12 residues. Germline V gene lookup returns CDR1 LGHNA and CDR2 YNFKEQ. V was shortened by 0 bases and J by 11 bases, with 9 bases between the two germline ends.

Only a few counts were recorded for this clone. This sequence joins TRBV4-3 and TRBJ2-1; 10 nucleotides align to TRBD1. V trimming: 5 bases; J trimming: 6 bases; junction bases outside the gene matches: 7. The CDR3 contains 15 residues. Germline V CDR1 and CDR2: LGHNA, YSLEER. The CDR3 protein is CASSVPGQGFNEQFF. The CDR3 nucleotides are TGCGCCAGCAGCGTACCGGGACAGGGGTTCAATGAGCAGTTCTTC.

The rearrangement joins TRBV28 to TRBJ1-3, with a possible D match to TRBD1 (5 bases). Germline loops: CDR1 MDHEN, CDR2 SYDVKM. This CDR3 has 17 residues. Trimming took 5 bases from V and 1 from J, leaving 18 bases between them. The CDR3 protein is CASSPGGLPPSGNTIYF. In DNA form, the CDR3 reads TGTGCCAGCAGTCCGGGGGGGTTGCCTCCTTCTGGAAACACCATATATTTT.

The chain combines TRBV29-1 with TRBJ1-3; the D is unclear. The CDR3 is made up of 15 amino acids. V lost 7 bases and J lost 0, with 16 bases in between. Germline loops: CDR1 SQVTM, CDR2 ANQGSEA. The CDR3 nucleotides are TGCAGCGCACGAGATTTACAGAGCTCTGGAAACACCATATATTTT. Residues: CSARDLQSSGNTIYF.

The rearrangement links TRBV6-5 to TRBJ2-7; TRBD2 is a possible D gene (5 bases). Germline V gene data show CDR1 as MNHEY and CDR2 as SVGAGI. V gave up 7 bases and J gave up 1 base, with 11 bases separating them. There are 13 residues in the CDR3. CDR3 DNA: TGTGCCAGCATGAGGGAGCAATCCTACGAGCAGTACTTC. Translating gives CASMREQSYEQYF.

The genes are TRBV6-5 and TRBJ1-6, with D tentatively TRBD1 (5 bases). V was pared by 4 bases and J by 9 bases, with 16 bases between. Germline V gene lookup returns CDR1 MNHEY and CDR2 SVGAGI. The length of the CDR3 is 15 residues. This chain's CDR3 is CASSSAKGRVSPLHF. For the CDR3, the DNA is TGTGCCAGCAGTTCCGCCAAGGGCAGGGTTTCACCCCTCCACTTT.

The chain joins TRBV29-1 to TRBJ1-4, with TRBD1 identical over 8 bases. With V trimmed by 3 bases and J by 8 bases, 11 bases remained unmatched. Germline V gives CDR1 SQVTM, CDR2 ANQGSEA. The CDR3 is made up of 15 amino acids. CDR3 protein: CSVEGTGHRKEKLFF. The CDR3, as DNA: TGCAGCGTTGAGGGGACAGGCCACAGGAAGGAAAAACTGTTTTTT.

The DNA of the CDR3 is TGCGCCAGCAGCTTGAACGTAGCGGGAGGGACCTACAATGAGCAGTTCTTC. This sequence encodes CASSLNVAGGTYNEQFF. The V and J genes are TRBV5-1 and TRBJ2-1; TRBD2 matches at 11 bases. Germline V gene data show CDR1 as SGHRS and CDR2 as YFSETQ. The CDR3 spans 17 residues. The trim removed 1 base at V and 2 bases at J, leaving 5 bases unmatched.

With regard to this clone: The same CDR3 is also encoded by other DNA sequences in this sample. The chain is built from TRBV9 and TRBJ2-7; 9 bases map to TRBD2. The CDR3 length is 15 residues. The germline CDR1 and CDR2 sequences are SGDLS and YYNGEE. Trimming at V came to 0 bases and at J to 4 bases, leaving 5 bases not matched to a gene. CDR3 coding DNA: TGTGCCAGCAGCGTAGATGCTAGCGGGATTTACGAGCAGTACTTC. This translates into CASSVDASGIYEQYF.

The chain links TRBV24-1 to TRBJ2-5; the D gene is possibly TRBD1 (6 bases). Germline loops: CDR1 KGHDR, CDR2 SFDVKD. The length of the CDR3 is 15 residues. Deletions cut 4 bases from V and 2 bases from J, with 13 bases between. The CDR3 protein is CATSEGRRGQETQYF. CDR3 coding DNA: TGTGCCACCAGTGAAGGTAGAAGGGGGCAAGAGACCCAGTACTTC.

The V and J genes are TRBV18 and TRBJ2-2; D gene uncertain. The CDR3 is 14 amino acids. Germline V lookup: CDR1 KGHSH, CDR2 LQKENI. V dropped 3 bases and J dropped 4 bases, with 9 bases sitting between them. Written as DNA, the CDR3 is TGTGCCAGCTCACCCCGGAGTTCCACCGGGGAGCTGTTTTTT. Translating gives CASSPRSSTGELFF.

The chain uses TRBV19 and TRBJ1-2; 7 bases line up with TRBD1. This CDR3 contains 17 residues. Germline V gene lookup returns CDR1 LNHDA and CDR2 SQIVND (reference sequence). Trimming took 5 bases from V and 5 from J; bases not matched to a gene: 17. The CDR3 region has the DNA TGTGCCAGTAGTCTCGGACAGGTTTCGTCTATGGCTTATGGCTACACCTTC. Translated, it gives CASSLGQVSSMAYGYTF.